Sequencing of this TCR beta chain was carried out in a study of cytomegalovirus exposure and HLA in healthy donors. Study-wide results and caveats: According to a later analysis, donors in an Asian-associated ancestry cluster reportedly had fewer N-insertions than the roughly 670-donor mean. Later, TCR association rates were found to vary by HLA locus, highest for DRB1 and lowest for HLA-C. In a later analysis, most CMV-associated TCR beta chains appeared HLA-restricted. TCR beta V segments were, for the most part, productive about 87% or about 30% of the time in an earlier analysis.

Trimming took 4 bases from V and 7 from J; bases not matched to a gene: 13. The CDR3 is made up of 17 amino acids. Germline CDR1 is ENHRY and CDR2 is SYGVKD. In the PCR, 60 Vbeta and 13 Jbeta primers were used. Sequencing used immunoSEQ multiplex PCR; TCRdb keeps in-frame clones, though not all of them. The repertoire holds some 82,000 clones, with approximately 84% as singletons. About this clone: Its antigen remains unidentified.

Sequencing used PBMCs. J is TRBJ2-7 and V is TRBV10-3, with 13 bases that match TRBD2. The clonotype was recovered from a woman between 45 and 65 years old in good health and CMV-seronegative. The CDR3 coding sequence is TGTGCCATCAGTGCTTTAATACTAGCGGGAGGGATGAGTGAGCAGTACTTC. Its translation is CAISALILAGGMSEQYF.